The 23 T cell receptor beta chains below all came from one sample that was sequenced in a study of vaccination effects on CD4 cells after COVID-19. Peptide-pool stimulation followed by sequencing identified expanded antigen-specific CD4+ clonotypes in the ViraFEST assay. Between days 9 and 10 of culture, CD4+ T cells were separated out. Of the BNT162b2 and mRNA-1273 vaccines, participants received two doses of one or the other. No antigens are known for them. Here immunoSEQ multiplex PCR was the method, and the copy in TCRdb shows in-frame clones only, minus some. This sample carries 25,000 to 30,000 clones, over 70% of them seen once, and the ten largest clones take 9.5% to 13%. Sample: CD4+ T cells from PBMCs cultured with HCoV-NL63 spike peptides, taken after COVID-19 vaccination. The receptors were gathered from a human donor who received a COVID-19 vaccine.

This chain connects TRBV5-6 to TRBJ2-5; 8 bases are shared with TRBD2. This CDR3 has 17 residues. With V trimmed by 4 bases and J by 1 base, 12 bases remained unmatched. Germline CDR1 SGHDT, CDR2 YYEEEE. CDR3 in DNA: TGTGCCAGCAGCCCCCCCCTAGCGGGTTTATCCCAAGAGACCCAGTACTTC. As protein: CASSPPLAGLSQETQYF.

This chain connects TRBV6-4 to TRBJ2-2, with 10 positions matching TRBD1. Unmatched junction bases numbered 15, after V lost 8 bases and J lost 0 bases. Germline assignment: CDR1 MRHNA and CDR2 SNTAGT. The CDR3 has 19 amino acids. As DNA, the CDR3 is TGTGCCAGCGATATCCGGGACAGGGGTTTATTCGCGAACACCGGGGAGCTGTTTTTT. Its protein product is CASDIRDRGLFANTGELFF.

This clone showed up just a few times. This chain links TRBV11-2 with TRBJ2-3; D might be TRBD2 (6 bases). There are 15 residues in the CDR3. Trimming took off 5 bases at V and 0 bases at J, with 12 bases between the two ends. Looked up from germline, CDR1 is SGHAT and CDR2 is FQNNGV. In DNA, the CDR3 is TGTGCCAGCAGCCCCGGCGGGACTAGCACAGATACGCAGTATTTT. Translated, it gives CASSPGGTSTDTQYF.

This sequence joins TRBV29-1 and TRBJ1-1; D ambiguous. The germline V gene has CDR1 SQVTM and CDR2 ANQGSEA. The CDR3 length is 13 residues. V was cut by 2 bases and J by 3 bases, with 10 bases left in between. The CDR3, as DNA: TGCAGCGTTGAATTGGGGTTTCACACTGAAGCTTTCTTT. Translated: CSVELGFHTEAFF.

CDR3 residues: CASSVSPQNQPQHF. DNA for the CDR3: TGTGCCAGCAGCGTTAGCCCCCAAAATCAGCCCCAGCATTTT. This chain uses TRBV9 with TRBJ1-5; D gene ambiguous. The CDR3 length is 14 residues. Between the trimmed V and J ends, which lost 2 bases and 4 bases, there was a span of 10 bases. CDR1 is SGDLS and CDR2 is YYNGEE in the germline V gene.

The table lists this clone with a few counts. CDR3 sequence reads: CASSLQGANYNEQFF. DNA of the CDR3: TGTGCCAGCAGTTTGCAGGGGGCGAATTACAATGAGCAGTTCTTC. The chain joins TRBV28 to TRBJ2-1; 8 bases fit TRBD1. The ends lost 3 bases at V and 4 bases at J; junction bases unmatched: 5. CDR1 MDHEN and CDR2 SYDVKM come from the germline V gene. This CDR3 has 15 residues.

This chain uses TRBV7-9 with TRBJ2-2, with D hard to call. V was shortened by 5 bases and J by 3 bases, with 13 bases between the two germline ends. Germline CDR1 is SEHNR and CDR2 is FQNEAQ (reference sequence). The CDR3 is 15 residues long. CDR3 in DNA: TGTGCCAGCAGCACTATGAGGAGTCACACCGGGGAGCTGTTTTTT. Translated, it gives CASSTMRSHTGELFF. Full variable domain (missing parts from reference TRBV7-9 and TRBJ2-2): DTGVSQNPRHKITKRGQNVTFRCDPISEHNRLYWYRQTLGQGPEFLTYFQNEAQLEKSRLLSDRFSAERPKGSFSTLEIQRTEQGDSAMYLCASSTMRSHTGELFFGEGSRLTVL.

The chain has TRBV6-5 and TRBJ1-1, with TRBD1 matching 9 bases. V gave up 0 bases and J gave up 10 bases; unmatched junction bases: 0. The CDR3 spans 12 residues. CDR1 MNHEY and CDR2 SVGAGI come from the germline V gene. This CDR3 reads CASSYSTGGAFF. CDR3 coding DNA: TGTGCCAGCAGTTACTCGACAGGGGGAGCTTTCTTT.

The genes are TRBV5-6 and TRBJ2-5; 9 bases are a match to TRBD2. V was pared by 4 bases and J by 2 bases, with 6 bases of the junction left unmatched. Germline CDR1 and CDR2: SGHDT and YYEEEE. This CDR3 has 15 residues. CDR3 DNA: TGTGCCAGCAGCCCTATGCTAGCGGGACAAGAGACCCAGTACTTC. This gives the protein CASSPMLAGQETQYF. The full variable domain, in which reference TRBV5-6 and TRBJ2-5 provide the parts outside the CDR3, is DAGVTQSPTHLIKTRGQQVTLRCSPKSGHDTVSWYQQALGQGPQFIFQYYEEEERQRGNFPDRFSGHQFPNYSSELNVNALLLGDSALYLCASSPMLAGQETQYFGPGTRLLVL.

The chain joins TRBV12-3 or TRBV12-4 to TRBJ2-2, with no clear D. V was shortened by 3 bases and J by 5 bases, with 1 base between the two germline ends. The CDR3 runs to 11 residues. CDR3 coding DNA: TGTGCCAGCAGTTTTACCGGGGAGCTGTTTTTT. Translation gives CASSFTGELFF.

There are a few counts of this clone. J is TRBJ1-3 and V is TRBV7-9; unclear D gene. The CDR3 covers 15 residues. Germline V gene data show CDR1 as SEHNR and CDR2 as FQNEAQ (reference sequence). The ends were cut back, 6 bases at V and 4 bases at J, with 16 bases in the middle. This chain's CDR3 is CASSSRSGLGNTIYF. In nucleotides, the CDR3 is TGTGCCAGCAGTTCCAGGTCCGGGTTAGGAAACACCATATATTTT.

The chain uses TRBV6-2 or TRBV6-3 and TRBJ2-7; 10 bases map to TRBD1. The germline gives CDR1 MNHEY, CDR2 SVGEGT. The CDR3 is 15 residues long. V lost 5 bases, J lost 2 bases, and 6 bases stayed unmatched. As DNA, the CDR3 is TGTGCCAGCAGTACTGACAGGGGGCGTCCCTACGAGCAGTACTTC. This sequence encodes CASSTDRGRPYEQYF.

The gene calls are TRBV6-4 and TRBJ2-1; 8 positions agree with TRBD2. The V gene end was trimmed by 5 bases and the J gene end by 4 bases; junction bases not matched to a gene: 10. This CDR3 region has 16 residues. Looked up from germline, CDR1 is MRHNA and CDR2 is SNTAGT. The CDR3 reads CASSPTTGGGYNEQFF. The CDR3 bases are TGTGCCAGCAGTCCGACGACTGGCGGGGGGTACAATGAGCAGTTCTTC.

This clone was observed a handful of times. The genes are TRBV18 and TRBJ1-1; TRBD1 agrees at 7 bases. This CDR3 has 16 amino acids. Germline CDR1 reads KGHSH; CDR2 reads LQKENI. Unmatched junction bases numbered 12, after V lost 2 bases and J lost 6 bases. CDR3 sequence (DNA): TGTGCCAGCTCACCAGTCGCGACAGGGCTTTATCCTGAAGCTTTCTTT. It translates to CASSPVATGLYPEAFF.

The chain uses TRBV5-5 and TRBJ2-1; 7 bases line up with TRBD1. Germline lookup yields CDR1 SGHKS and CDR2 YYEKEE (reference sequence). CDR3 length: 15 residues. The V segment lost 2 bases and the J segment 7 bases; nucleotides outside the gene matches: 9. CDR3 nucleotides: TGTGCCAGCAGCTTCGAGGACAGGTCCTGGAATGAGCAGTTCTTC. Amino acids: CASSFEDRSWNEQFF.

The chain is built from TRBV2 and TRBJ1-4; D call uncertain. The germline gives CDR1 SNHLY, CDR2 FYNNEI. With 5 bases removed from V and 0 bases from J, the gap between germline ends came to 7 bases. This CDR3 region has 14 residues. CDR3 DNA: TGTGCCAGCAGTTCCATCGCAACTAATGAAAAACTGTTTTTT. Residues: CASSSIATNEKLFF.

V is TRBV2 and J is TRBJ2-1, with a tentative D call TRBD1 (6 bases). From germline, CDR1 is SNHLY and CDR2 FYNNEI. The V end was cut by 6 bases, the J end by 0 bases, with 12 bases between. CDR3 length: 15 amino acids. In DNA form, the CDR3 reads TGTGCCAGCAGGGAGACAGGCAGCTCCTACAATGAGCAGTTCTTC. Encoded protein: CASRETGSSYNEQFF.

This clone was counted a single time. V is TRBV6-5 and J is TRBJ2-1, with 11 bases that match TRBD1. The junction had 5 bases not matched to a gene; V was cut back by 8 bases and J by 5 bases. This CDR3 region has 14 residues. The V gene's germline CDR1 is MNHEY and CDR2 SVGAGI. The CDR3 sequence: CASVGTGGNNEQFF. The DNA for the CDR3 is TGTGCCAGCGTCGGGACAGGGGGTAACAATGAGCAGTTCTTC.

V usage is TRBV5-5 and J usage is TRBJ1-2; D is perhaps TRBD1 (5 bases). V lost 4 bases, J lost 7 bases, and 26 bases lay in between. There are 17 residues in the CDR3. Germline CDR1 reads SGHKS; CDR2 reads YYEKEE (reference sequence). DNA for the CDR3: TGTGCCAGCAGCCGCGATTTATCGGACACGGGGAATCGTGGCTACACCTTC. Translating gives CASSRDLSDTGNRGYTF.

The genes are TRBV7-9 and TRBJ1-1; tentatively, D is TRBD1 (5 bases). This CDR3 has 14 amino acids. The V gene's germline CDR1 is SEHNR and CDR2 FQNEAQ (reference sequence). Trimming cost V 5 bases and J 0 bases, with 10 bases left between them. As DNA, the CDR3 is TGTGCCAGCAGCGCGGGGGGGGTGAACACTGAAGCTTTCTTT. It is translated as CASSAGGVNTEAFF.

CDR3 DNA sequence: TGTGCCAGTAGTATTAGCCGGTACACTGAAGCTTTCTTT. This encodes CASSISRYTEAFF. This rearrangement joins TRBV19 to TRBJ1-1; D is unclear. This CDR3 comprises 13 residues. Germline V gene lookup returns CDR1 LNHDA and CDR2 SQIVND (reference sequence). With 3 bases removed from V and 3 bases from J, the gap between germline ends came to 8 bases.

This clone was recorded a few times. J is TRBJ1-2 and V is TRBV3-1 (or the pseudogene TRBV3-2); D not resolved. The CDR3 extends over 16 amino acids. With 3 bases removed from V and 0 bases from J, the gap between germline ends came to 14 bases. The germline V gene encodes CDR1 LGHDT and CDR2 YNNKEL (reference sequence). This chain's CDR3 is CASSQGQVGPNYGYTF. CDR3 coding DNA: TGTGCCAGCAGCCAGGGCCAGGTCGGACCTAACTATGGCTACACCTTC.

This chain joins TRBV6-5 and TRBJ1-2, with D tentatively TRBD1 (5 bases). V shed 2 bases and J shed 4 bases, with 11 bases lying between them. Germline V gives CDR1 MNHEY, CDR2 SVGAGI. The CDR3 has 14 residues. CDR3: CASSYTDSFYGYTF. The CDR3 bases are TGTGCCAGCAGTTACACAGACAGCTTCTATGGCTACACCTTC.